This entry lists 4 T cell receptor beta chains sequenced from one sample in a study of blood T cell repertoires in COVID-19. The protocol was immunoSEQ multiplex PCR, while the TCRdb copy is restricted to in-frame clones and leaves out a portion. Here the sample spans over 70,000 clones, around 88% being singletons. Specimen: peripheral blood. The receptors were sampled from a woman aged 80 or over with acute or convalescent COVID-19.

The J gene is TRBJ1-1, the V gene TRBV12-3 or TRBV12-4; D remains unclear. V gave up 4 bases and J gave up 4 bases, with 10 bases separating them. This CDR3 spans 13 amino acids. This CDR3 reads CASSSRGRTEAFF. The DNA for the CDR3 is TGTGCCAGCAGTTCCCGAGGGCGCACTGAAGCTTTCTTT.

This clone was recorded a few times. The CDR3 is CASSLARYNEQFF. The DNA for the CDR3 is TGTGCCAGCAGCTTAGCGCGGTACAATGAGCAGTTCTTC. The chain is built from TRBV11-2 and TRBJ2-1; D is ambiguous. Trimming removed 1 base at V and 4 bases at J, with 5 bases between. This CDR3 contains 13 residues. Germline V gene sequence: CDR1 SGHAT, CDR2 FQNNGV. Drawing the rest from reference TRBV11-2 and TRBJ2-1, the complete variable domain is EAGVAQSPRYKIIEKRQSVAFWCNPISGHATLYWYQQILGQGPKLLIQFQNNGVVDDSQLPKDRFSAERLKGVDSTLKIQPAKLEDSAVYLCASSLARYNEQFFGPGTRLTVL.

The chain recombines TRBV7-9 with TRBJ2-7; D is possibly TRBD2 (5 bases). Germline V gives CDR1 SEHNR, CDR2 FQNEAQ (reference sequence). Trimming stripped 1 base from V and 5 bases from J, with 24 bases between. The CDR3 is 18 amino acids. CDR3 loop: CASSLDRGFLVHLDEQYF. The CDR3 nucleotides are TGTGCCAGCAGCTTAGATCGAGGGTTTCTGGTACACCTCGACGAGCAGTACTTC.

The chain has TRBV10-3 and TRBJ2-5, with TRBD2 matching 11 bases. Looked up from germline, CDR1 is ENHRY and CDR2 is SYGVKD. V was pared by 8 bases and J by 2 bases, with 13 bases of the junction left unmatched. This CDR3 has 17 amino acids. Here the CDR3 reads CAIGGGLAGGFQETQYF. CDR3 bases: TGTGCCATCGGGGGCGGGCTAGCGGGAGGTTTTCAAGAGACCCAGTACTTC.